These 28 T cell receptor beta chains were all obtained from the same sample, sequenced in a study of T cells in Graves' hyperthyroidism and ophthalmopathy (dated by TCRdb to about 2019). The protocol used for the library was multiplex PCR. Sequencing was carried out with an Illumina HiSeq 2000. The TCR beta CDR3 regions were amplified from the RNA transcripts. The first round of RT-PCR for the TCR CDR3 was performed with the HTBI primer set and the Qiagen OneStep RT-PCR kit. TCRdb reworked the public reads: Q25 trimming with fastp, MiXCR clone assembly, productive beta chains retained. A single entry per CDR3 protein holds the most common genes and DNA from its merged rows. This sample gives hundreds of thousands of distinct CDR3 sequences in total; roughly 14% of them show up just once. Jointly, the top ten make up roughly 4.5% of the sample. Sequencing was performed on blood. The receptor source for this set is a middle-aged woman with Graves' ophthalmopathy.

The V and J genes are TRBV5-1 and TRBJ2-5; the D gene could be TRBD1 or TRBD2 (6 bases each). Trimming took 0 bases from V and 5 from J, leaving 17 bases between them. The CDR3 totals 16 residues. Looked up from germline, CDR1 is SGHRS and CDR2 is YFSETQ. The CDR3 protein is CASSLGGDTSPETQYF. DNA for the CDR3: TGCGCCAGCAGCTTGGGGGGGGACACTTCCCCGGAGACCCAGTACTTC.

This clonotype was recorded many times. The rearrangement links TRBV10-3 to TRBJ1-2; D is ambiguous. V lost 10 bases and J 8 bases, leaving 20 bases between the germline ends. Germline V lookup: CDR1 ENHRY, CDR2 SYGVKD. The CDR3 is 13 residues long. The CDR3 DNA follows: TGTGCCACCTTAGTGTCCGCGCTAAACGGCTACACCTTC. It translates to CATLVSALNGYTF.

This chain connects TRBV28 to TRBJ1-5; 8 nucleotides align to TRBD1. The CDR3 is made up of 15 amino acids. V gave up 2 bases and J gave up 5 bases; unmatched junction bases: 5. CDR1 and CDR2 (germline): MDHEN, SYDVKM. CDR3 protein: CASSLITGGDQPQHF. The CDR3 coding sequence is TGTGCCAGCAGTTTAATCACAGGGGGGGATCAGCCCCAGCATTTT.

J is TRBJ2-5 and V is TRBV30; weak D call: TRBD2 (5 bases). The germline gives CDR1 GTSNPN, CDR2 SVGIG (reference sequence). The CDR3 spans 15 residues. V was trimmed by 0 bases and J by 0 bases, leaving 11 bases between them. CDR3 sequence: CAWSVNGIYQETQYF. The CDR3, as DNA: TGTGCCTGGAGTGTTAACGGGATCTACCAAGAGACCCAGTACTTC.

This clonotype was counted between two and nine times. The rearrangement joins TRBV20-1 to TRBJ2-5, with D perhaps TRBD1 (6 bases). CDR1 and CDR2 from the germline V gene are DFQATT and SNEGSKA (reference sequence). Trimming pared 5 bases from V and 5 bases from J, leaving 33 bases between. The CDR3 is made up of 19 amino acids. This CDR3 is CSAPSAGAGQGEGRETQYF. In nucleotides, the CDR3 is TGCAGTGCTCCATCTGCAGGGGCAGGGCAGGGAGAGGGGCGGGAGACCCAGTACTTC.

This clonotype was seen at least ten times. The J gene is TRBJ2-2, the V gene TRBV28, with D perhaps matching TRBD1 (5 bases). The germline V and J ends were trimmed by 2 bases and 7 bases, with 11 bases remaining between them. Germline values: CDR1 MDHEN, CDR2 SYDVKM. This CDR3 has 14 residues. The CDR3 sequence is CASSLDTGRGELFF. CDR3 sequence (DNA): TGTGCCAGCAGTTTAGATACAGGTCGCGGGGAGCTGTTTTTT.

This clonotype was recorded only once. The chain is built from TRBV7-2 and TRBJ2-1, with 11 bases aligning to TRBD2. CDR3 size: 16 residues. V trimming: 5 bases; J trimming: 7 bases; junction bases outside the gene matches: 10. Germline CDR1 reads SGHTA; CDR2 reads FQGNSA. The CDR3 is CASSPRLAGSKNEQFF. CDR3 DNA sequence: TGTGCCAGCAGCCCCCGACTAGCGGGATCCAAAAATGAGCAGTTCTTC.

This clonotype was counted ten times or more. The chain combines TRBV20-1 with TRBJ2-7; 7 bases are shared with TRBD2. The CDR3 covers 19 residues. The V segment lost 5 bases and the J segment 3 bases; nucleotides outside the gene matches: 25. Germline-derived CDR1 and CDR2 are DFQATT and SNEGSKA (reference sequence). CDR3 DNA sequence: TGCAGTGCTCAACCCGAAAGACTAGCCGATCATCCTCAGTACTACGAGCAGTACTTC. Amino acid sequence: CSAQPERLADHPQYYEQYF.

This clonotype was seen a handful of times. V is TRBV7-2 and J is TRBJ2-5; the D is unclear. CDR3 length: 14 amino acids. V lost 1 base and J lost 4, with 10 bases in between. Germline lookup yields CDR1 SGHTA and CDR2 FQGNSA. CDR3 in amino acids: CASSLGISRETQYF. In DNA, the CDR3 is TGTGCCAGCAGCTTAGGGATTTCACGAGAGACCCAGTACTTC.

This clonotype appeared many times. The V call is TRBV11-3, the J call TRBJ1-2; 9 nucleotides agree with TRBD1. Per germline, CDR1 SGHNT and CDR2 YENEEA. The CDR3 consists of 13 residues. Trimming cost V 6 bases and J 7 bases; bases outside gene matches: 6. As DNA, the CDR3 is TGTGCCAGCAGTCCCGGGACAGGGAGTGGCTACACCTTC. Translating it yields CASSPGTGSGYTF.

The V and J genes are TRBV5-6 and TRBJ1-3, with D possibly being TRBD1 (5 bases). V was cut by 4 bases and J by 6 bases, with 14 bases left in between. This CDR3 is 14 amino acids long. From germline, CDR1 is SGHDT and CDR2 YYEEEE. The CDR3 coding sequence is TGTGCCAGCAGCAGCGACAGCCAGTTAAACACCATATATTTT. Its translation is CASSSDSQLNTIYF.

In this sample, this clonotype turned up many times. This chain uses TRBV12-3 or TRBV12-4 with TRBJ1-5, with 9 bases fitting TRBD1. CDR3 length: 14 residues. V shed 7 bases, J shed 5 bases, and the junction held 6 bases outside the gene matches. CDR3: CASTADRGDQPQHF. The CDR3 nucleotides read TGTGCCAGCACCGCGGACAGGGGAGATCAGCCCCAGCATTTT.

Turning to this clonotype: A much larger clone lies one base from this, so it may be a read error. The chain joins TRBV9 to TRBJ2-7, with D tentatively TRBD1 (6 bases). Trimming shortened V by 0 bases and J by 9 bases, and 16 bases separated the two germline ends. The CDR3 loop spans 14 amino acids. The germline CDR1 and CDR2 sequences are SGDLS and YYNGEE. CDR3: CASSVAYRDGGQYF. The CDR3 DNA reads as TGTGCCAGCAGCGTAGCCTACAGGGATGGAGGGCAGTACTTC. Full variable domain (outside the CDR3, taken from reference TRBV9 and TRBJ2-7): DSGVTQTPKHLITATGQRVTLRCSPRSGDLSVYWYQQSLDQGLQFLIQYYNGEERAKGNILERFSAQQFPDLHSELNLSSLELGDSALYFCASSVAYRDGGQYFGPGTRLTVT.

This clonotype has just a few counts. This sequence joins TRBV28 and TRBJ1-5; D might be TRBD1 (6 bases). V gave up 5 bases and J gave up 6 bases, with 11 bases separating them. The CDR3 is made up of 13 amino acids. CDR1 MDHEN and CDR2 SYDVKM come from the germline V gene. In DNA form, the CDR3 reads TGTGCCAGCAGTACAGGGTTAGGTCAGCCCCAGCATTTT. Translation: CASSTGLGQPQHF.

This clonotype was picked up many times. The chain couples TRBV28 to TRBJ2-7, with 8 bases aligning to TRBD2. Germline CDR1 reads MDHEN; CDR2 reads SYDVKM. V was clipped by 5 bases and J by 1 base; unmatched bases: 7. The CDR3 is 15 amino acids. CDR3 DNA: TGTGCCAGCAGTCCCCCCGGCGGGAGGTCCTACGAGCAGTACTTC. Translation gives CASSPPGGRSYEQYF.

This clonotype was picked up many times. This chain connects TRBV6-2 or TRBV6-3 to TRBJ1-1, with D uncertain. Trimming removed 4 bases at V and 5 bases at J, with 8 bases between. The V gene's germline CDR1 is MNHEY and CDR2 SVGEGT. The CDR3 has 12 amino acids. The CDR3 DNA reads TGTGCCAGCAGTTCCCAGTGGACTGAAGCTTTCTTT. This translates into CASSSQWTEAFF.

In this sample, this clonotype turned up a few times. The rearrangement links TRBV14 to TRBJ1-1; maybe TRBD1 (6 bases). This CDR3 has 15 residues. V shed 0 bases and J shed 5 bases, with 13 bases lying between them. The germline V gene encodes CDR1 SGHDN and CDR2 FVKESK. The CDR3 reads CASSQDRGPRTEAFF. CDR3 coding DNA: TGTGCCAGCAGCCAAGACCGGGGGCCGAGGACTGAAGCTTTCTTT.

This clonotype was seen repeatedly, ten times or more. The chain links TRBV2 to TRBJ2-7; TRBD2 is a possible D gene (6 bases). The length of the CDR3 is 13 residues. The V end lost 5 bases, the J end lost 7 bases, and 15 bases lay between the germline ends. Germline V gives CDR1 SNHLY, CDR2 FYNNEI. The CDR3 nucleotides read TGTGCCAGCAGTAGGGACTCCTGGGGAGAGCAGTACTTC. It encodes CASSRDSWGEQYF. The entire variable domain, with the rest obtained from reference TRBV2 and TRBJ2-7, is as follows: EPEVTQTPSHQVTQMGQEVILRCVPISNHLYFYWYRQILGQKVEFLVSFYNNEISEKSEIFDDQFSVERPDGSNFTLKIRSTKLEDSAMYFCASSRDSWGEQYFGPGTRLTVT.

This clonotype was counted only a few times. The rearrangement links TRBV6-1 to TRBJ2-1; 16 bases line up with TRBD2. CDR1 is MNHNS and CDR2 is SASEGT in the germline V gene. V was clipped by 0 bases and J by 4 bases; unmatched bases: 9. The CDR3 spans 20 residues. Here the CDR3 DNA reads TGTGCCAGCAGTGAAGCGACAGGGACTAGCGGGAGGGCCGGGTACAATGAGCAGTTCTTC. As protein: CASSEATGTSGRAGYNEQFF.

This clonotype was seen repeatedly, ten times or more. The V gene is TRBV20-1, the J gene TRBJ2-7, with 8 bases identical to TRBD1. The J segment lost 2 bases and the V segment lost 4 bases, leaving 1 base of the junction unmatched. Germline loops: CDR1 DFQATT, CDR2 SNEGSKA (reference sequence). The CDR3 extends over 12 amino acids. The chain's CDR3 is CSATDRAYEQYF. CDR3 nucleotide sequence: TGCAGTGCTACGGACAGGGCCTACGAGCAGTACTTC.

The chain couples TRBV2 to TRBJ2-7, with D unresolved. The CDR3 loop spans 12 amino acids. V was shortened by 4 bases and J by 5 bases, with 9 bases between the two germline ends. Germline CDR1 is SNHLY and CDR2 is FYNNEI. The CDR3 region is CASSASQHEQYF. The CDR3 nucleotides read TGTGCCAGCAGTGCAAGTCAGCACGAGCAGTACTTC.

In this sample, this clonotype turned up many times. This chain links TRBV7-2 with TRBJ2-7; 9 nucleotides agree with TRBD2. CDR3 length equals 17 residues. V lost 0 bases, J lost 0 bases, and 6 bases stayed unmatched. Germline values: CDR1 SGHTA, CDR2 FQGNSA. The CDR3: CASSLARLAGPSYEQYF. CDR3 DNA: TGTGCCAGCAGCTTAGCGCGCCTAGCGGGACCCTCCTACGAGCAGTACTTC.

This clonotype came up many times. The DNA of the CDR3 is TGTGCCAGCAGTACCCAGGGTAGGGGCAATCAGCCCCAGCATTTT. Translating it yields CASSTQGRGNQPQHF. The chain joins TRBV12-3 or TRBV12-4 to TRBJ1-5; D is possibly TRBD1 (5 bases). The CDR3 has 15 residues. V was shortened by 5 bases and J by 2 bases, with 13 bases between the two germline ends.

In its sample, this clonotype was seen once. A much larger clone sits a single nucleotide away, making a read error possible. This chain connects TRBV30 to TRBJ2-5; the match to TRBD2 covers 8 bases. Unmatched junction bases numbered 5, after V lost 1 base and J lost 4 bases. This CDR3 contains 14 residues. Germline-derived CDR1 and CDR2 are GTSNPN and SVGIG (reference sequence). CDR3 in amino acids: CAWSERERRETQYF. CDR3 nucleotides: TGTGCCTGGAGTGAGCGGGAGAGGCGAGAGACCCAGTACTTC.

This clonotype was recorded many times. J is TRBJ1-3 and V is TRBV12-3 or TRBV12-4, with a weak D call TRBD1 (5 bases). CDR3 length equals 17 residues. V gave up 5 bases and J gave up 4 bases, with 21 bases separating them. This chain's CDR3 is CASSPMKQGRSGNTIYF. The CDR3 DNA reads as TGTGCCAGCAGTCCCATGAAGCAGGGAAGATCCGGAAACACCATATATTTT.

This clonotype was seen at least ten times. J is TRBJ1-1 and V is TRBV10-2; D unresolved. CDR3 length equals 15 residues. The V gene lost 0 bases and the J gene lost 0 bases, with 8 bases spanning the gap. Germline V gives CDR1 WSHSY, CDR2 SAAADI. The CDR3 bases are TGCGCCAGCAGTGAGTCGACGGGGTTGAACACTGAAGCTTTCTTT. It codes for CASSESTGLNTEAFF.

This clonotype showed up many times. The rearrangement joins TRBV7-6 to TRBJ1-5, with D maybe TRBD1 (6 bases). V was pared by 6 bases and J by 6 bases, with 15 bases between. The CDR3 contains 14 residues. Germline CDR1 is SGHVS and CDR2 is FNYEAQ. CDR3 loop: CASSPQGYGQPQHF. In DNA form, the CDR3 reads TGTGCCAGCAGTCCGCAGGGGTACGGTCAGCCCCAGCATTTT. The full variable domain, its missing parts supplied by reference TRBV7-6 and TRBJ1-5, is GAGVSQSPRYKVTKRGQDVALRCDPISGHVSLYWYRQALGQGPEFLTYFNYEAQQDKSGLPNDRFSAERPEGSISTLTIQRTEQRDSAMYRCASSPQGYGQPQHFGDGTRLSIL.

The chain links TRBV6-5 to TRBJ2-5; D gene unclear. CDR1 is MNHEY and CDR2 is SVGAGI in the germline V gene. Trimming left V 4 bases short and J 3 bases short, with 12 bases between. The CDR3 is made up of 14 amino acids. CDR3 sequence: CASSSWQTKETQYF. In nucleotides, the CDR3 is TGTGCCAGCAGTTCGTGGCAGACAAAAGAGACCCAGTACTTC.